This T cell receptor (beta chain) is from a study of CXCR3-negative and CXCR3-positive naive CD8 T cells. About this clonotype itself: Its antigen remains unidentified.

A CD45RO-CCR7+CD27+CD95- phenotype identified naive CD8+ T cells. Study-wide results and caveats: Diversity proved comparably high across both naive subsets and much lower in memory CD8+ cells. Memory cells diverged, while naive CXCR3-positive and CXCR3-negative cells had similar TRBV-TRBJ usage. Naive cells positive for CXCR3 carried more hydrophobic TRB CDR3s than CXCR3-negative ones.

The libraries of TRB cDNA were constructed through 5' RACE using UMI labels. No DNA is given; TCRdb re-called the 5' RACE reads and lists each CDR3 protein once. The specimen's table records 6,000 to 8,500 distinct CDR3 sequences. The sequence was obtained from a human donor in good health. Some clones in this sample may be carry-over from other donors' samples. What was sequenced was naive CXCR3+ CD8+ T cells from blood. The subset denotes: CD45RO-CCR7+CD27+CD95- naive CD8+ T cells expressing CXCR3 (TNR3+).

This CDR3 reads CASSPINEQFF. The genes are TRBV7-9 and TRBJ2-1. The CDR3 is 11 residues long. Germline CDR1 and CDR2: SEHNR and FQNEAQ (reference sequence).